This T cell receptor beta chain was found in a study of CD8+CD57+ T cells in acquired aplastic anemia. Study-wide background: DNA recovered from sorted CD4+ and CD8+ cells had a mean of approximately 3.2 ug.

Findings of the study overall: Patients had approximately 29 CD8+ CDR3 sequences in common with controls (the shared set).

Both TCR beta VDJ combination and CDR3 sequence profiling were carried out. Genomic DNA was the template for this profiling. MiXCR was run by TCRdb on the reads, yielding one entry per CDR3 protein. The sample shows about 160,000 distinct CDR3 sequences, under 55% of them seen only once. Germline V lookup: CDR1 KGHDR, CDR2 SFDVKD. The CDR3 has 15 residues. The authors sequenced patients whose flow cytometry had shown CD8+CD57+ cell expansion. Every patient had severe acquired aplastic anemia. Details on this clonotype: Its antigen is not known. Germline and junction disagree at one end, which may indicate a read error.

This chain links TRBV24-1 with TRBJ2-7; possible D gene TRBD1, 5 bases. This receptor was obtained from a human donor with aplastic anemia. Sequencing input: sorted CD4+, CD8+, or CD8+CD57+ T cells (not recorded which) from PBMCs. The CDR3 coding sequence is TGCGCCACCAGTGATCAGCTGACAGCCTCCTACGAGCAGTACTTC. It yields the protein CATSDQLTASYEQYF.